Presented here are 6 T cell receptor beta chains from one specimen sequenced in a study of cytomegalovirus exposure and HLA in healthy donors. Primers for the PCR totalled 60 Vbeta and 13 Jbeta. Clones were sequenced by immunoSEQ multiplex PCR, and TCRdb holds only the in-frame ones, with some missing. The sample carries about 86,000 clones, 75% to 80% recorded once. Sequencing was performed on PBMCs. Receptor source: a female donor in good health and CMV-seronegative.

This clone was detected only once. The chain recombines TRBV7-9 with TRBJ2-7; TRBD2 agrees at 7 bases. The germline V gene encodes CDR1 SEHNR and CDR2 FQNEAQ (reference sequence). The CDR3 contains 14 residues. The V gene end was trimmed by 5 bases and the J gene end by 1 base; junction bases not matched to a gene: 5. The CDR3 sequence: CASSPIGGSYEQYF. Written as DNA, the CDR3 is TGTGCCAGCAGCCCTATCGGGGGGTCCTACGAGCAGTACTTC.

This clone was counted only a few times. This chain joins TRBV2 and TRBJ1-4, with D perhaps matching TRBD1 (6 bases). V lost 7 bases to trimming and J lost 0 bases, with 12 bases between them. The germline CDR1 and CDR2 sequences are SNHLY and FYNNEI. The CDR3 is made up of 15 amino acids. CDR3 residues: CASIEGVATNEKLFF. As DNA, the CDR3 is TGTGCCAGCATAGAGGGGGTAGCAACTAATGAAAAACTGTTTTTT.

The chain has TRBV4-1 and TRBJ2-5; D may be TRBD2 (6 bases). V was cut by 0 bases and J by 5 bases, with 10 bases left in between. Germline V CDR1 and CDR2: MGHRA, YSYEKL. This CDR3 has 14 amino acids. CDR3: CASSQDGGRETQYF. The CDR3 nucleotides are TGCGCCAGCAGCCAAGATGGGGGGAGGGAGACCCAGTACTTC.

The chain is built from TRBV6-5 and TRBJ2-7, with 8 bases aligning to TRBD1. Germline-derived CDR1 and CDR2 are MNHEY and SVGAGI. The CDR3 contains 14 residues. After removal of 2 bases from V and 3 bases from J, the junction contained 3 bases not matched to a gene. The CDR3 region is CASSYLDRDYEQYF. The CDR3 DNA reads as TGTGCCAGCAGTTACCTGGACAGGGACTACGAGCAGTACTTC.

The chain recombines TRBV6-5 with TRBJ2-3, with 8 positions matching TRBD1. The junction had 6 bases not matched to a gene; V was cut back by 5 bases and J by 2 bases. The CDR3 extends over 15 amino acids. Germline CDR1 and CDR2: MNHEY and SVGAGI. In DNA form, the CDR3 reads TGTGCCAGCAGTACCCTGGACAGGGACACAGATACGCAGTATTTT. The encoded protein is CASSTLDRDTDTQYF.

The V and J genes are TRBV28 and TRBJ1-4; a possible D gene is TRBD1 (5 bases). The CDR3 has 13 residues. V was cut by 5 bases and J by 8 bases, with 12 bases left in between. Germline V gene data show CDR1 as MDHEN and CDR2 as SYDVKM. CDR3 protein: CASSRPRGEKLFF. DNA for the CDR3: TGTGCCAGCAGTCGTCCTCGGGGGGAAAAACTGTTTTTT. Supplemented by reference TRBV28 and TRBJ1-4, the full variable domain reads DVKVTQSSRYLVKRTGEKVFLECVQDMDHENMFWYRQDPGLGLRLIYFSYDVKMKEKGDIPEGYSVSREKKERFSLILESASTNQTSMYLCASSRPRGEKLFFGSGTQLSVL.